This T cell receptor beta chain was profiled in a study of monozygotic twins with inflammatory bowel disease. TCRdb re-called the 5' RACE reads; every CDR3 protein appears as one record, without DNA. Recorded for this sample: some 83,000 distinct CDR3 sequences. The CDR3 totals 16 residues. Germline CDR1 SGHRS, CDR2 YFSETQ. This TCR was recovered from a human donor with ulcerative colitis or Crohn's disease, or a healthy co-twin of an affected twin (not recorded which). Sequences were obtained from blood. The chain is built from TRBV5-1 and TRBJ1-3. CDR3 in amino acids: CASSLGDLHSGNTIYF.